The next 20 T cell receptor beta chains were all read from a single sample in a study of naive and memory T cell subsets. An equimolar mix of two oligonucleotides served as the beta constant-region primer for TRBC1 and TRBC2. Ligated cDNA was amplified by four rounds of PCR with nested alpha and beta constant-region primers and SP2. TCRdb analysed the UMI-ligation and nested PCR reads with MiXCR anew, one entry per CDR3 protein. The table records some 80,000 distinct CDR3 sequences, roughly 9.3% of them present only once. The sequenced sample consisted of naive CD8+ T cells from blood. All receptors derive from a human donor in good health.

The V gene is TRBV7-9, the J gene TRBJ2-7, with D tentatively TRBD2 (5 bases). CDR3 length: 12 amino acids. The germline V and J ends were trimmed by 8 bases and 4 bases, with 12 bases remaining between them. The germline V gene has CDR1 SEHNR and CDR2 FQNEAQ (reference sequence). CDR3: CASRRGSYEQYF. In DNA, the CDR3 is TGTGCCAGCCGACGGGGTTCGTACGAGCAGTACTTC.

This clonotype was recorded many times. The genes are TRBV27 and TRBJ1-2; D is possibly TRBD1 (5 bases). The CDR3 is 15 residues long. V was pared by 6 bases and J by 5 bases, with 19 bases between. Germline CDR1 is MNHEY and CDR2 is SMNVEV (reference sequence). In DNA, the CDR3 is TGTGCCAGCAGACAGACGGTCAGGGACCTGTATGGCTACACCTTC. This codes for CASRQTVRDLYGYTF.

This clonotype was seen repeatedly, ten times or more. The V gene is TRBV4-1, the J gene TRBJ1-1, with D perhaps matching TRBD1 (6 bases). The CDR3 contains 15 residues. V lost 4 bases and J 3 bases, leaving 15 bases between the germline ends. CDR1 and CDR2 (germline): MGHRA, YSYEKL. The chain's CDR3 is CASSPVTGGDTEAFF. CDR3 DNA sequence: TGCGCCAGCAGCCCCGTGACAGGAGGGGACACTGAAGCTTTCTTT.

This clonotype was seen ten or more times. This chain uses TRBV5-4 with TRBJ1-2, with 8 nucleotides matching TRBD1. Germline CDR1 reads SGHNT; CDR2 reads YYREEE (reference sequence). J gave up 4 bases and V 4 bases, and 6 bases lay outside the gene matches. This CDR3 comprises 14 residues. In DNA form, the CDR3 reads TGTGCCAGCAGCAGTAACAGGGGGACCTATGGCTACACCTTC. It is translated as CASSSNRGTYGYTF.

Points on this clonotype: A much larger clone differs from this one at a single base, so this may be a read error. V usage is TRBV10-3 and J usage is TRBJ2-6; TRBD1 or TRBD2 may be the D gene (5 bases each). The germline V gene encodes CDR1 ENHRY and CDR2 SYGVKD. The CDR3 is made up of 15 amino acids. CDR3: CAISELATGANDLTF. DNA of the CDR3: TGTGCCATCAGTGAGTTGGCGACCGGGGCCAACGACCTGACTTTC.

The V gene is TRBV12-3 or TRBV12-4, the J gene TRBJ1-1; the D gene is possibly TRBD1 (5 bases). The V end was cut by 6 bases, the J end by 5 bases, with 16 bases between. The CDR3 is 14 amino acids. CDR3 residues: CASRATEEFTEAFF. CDR3 bases: TGTGCCAGCAGGGCGACAGAAGAATTTACTGAAGCTTTCTTT.

This clonotype has at least ten counts. Here the CDR3 DNA reads TGTGCCAGCAGCCTCGGACAGGGACGGAGCGAGCAGTACTTC. Amino acid sequence: CASSLGQGRSEQYF. The rearrangement joins TRBV28 to TRBJ2-7; 8 bases are a match to TRBD1. The CDR3 is 14 amino acids. V dropped 6 bases and J dropped 6; count of bases not matched to a gene: 10. CDR1 is MDHEN and CDR2 is SYDVKM in the germline V gene.

This clonotype occurred many times. The gene calls are TRBV29-1 and TRBJ1-1; the D is unclear. The CDR3 runs 10 residues. Germline loops: CDR1 SQVTM, CDR2 ANQGSEA. With 7 bases removed from V and 7 bases from J, the gap between germline ends came to 10 bases. The CDR3 is CSAQQNEAFF. The CDR3 coding sequence is TGCAGCGCCCAACAGAATGAAGCTTTCTTT.

V is TRBV2 and J is TRBJ2-3, with a weak D call TRBD2 (6 bases). V dropped 10 bases and J dropped 1 base, with 6 bases sitting between them. CDR3 length equals 11 residues. The germline CDR1 and CDR2 sequences are SNHLY and FYNNEI. The CDR3 DNA reads TGTGCCACTAGCGGCACAGATACGCAGTATTTT. Protein: CATSGTDTQYF.

A few counts support this clonotype. CDR3 DNA: TGTGCCAGCAGCCCAAAAAAAGAGACCCAGTACTTC. It specifies CASSPKKETQYF. This chain links TRBV3-1 with TRBJ2-5, with D uncertain. The germline gives CDR1 LGHDT, CDR2 YNNKEL (reference sequence). This CDR3 is 12 amino acids long. The V end was cut by 4 bases, the J end by 3 bases, with 6 bases between.

CDR3 coding DNA: TGTGCCAGCAGTTTATGGCCCCCCCGGGGCCAGGGGGGACCTAACTATGGCTACACCTTC. As protein: CASSLWPPRGQGGPNYGYTF. The J gene is TRBJ1-2, the V gene TRBV27, with 7 bases aligning to TRBD1. Losses at the gene ends were 1 base for V and 0 bases for J; bases not matched to a gene: 17. Germline V lookup: CDR1 MNHEY, CDR2 SMNVEV (reference sequence). This CDR3 is 20 amino acids long.

This clonotype was detected many times. The gene calls are TRBV11-2 and TRBJ1-1, with no clear D. The CDR3 is 14 amino acids. V was pared by 2 bases and J by 0 bases, with 7 bases between. Germline V gives CDR1 SGHAT, CDR2 FQNNGV. Here the CDR3 reads CASSLNRVNTEAFF. The CDR3 DNA follows: TGTGCCAGCAGCTTAAACAGAGTGAACACTGAAGCTTTCTTT.

Only a few counts were recorded for this clonotype. The rearrangement uses TRBV28 and TRBJ2-1; perhaps TRBD2 as D (6 bases). The CDR3 covers 14 residues. Germline V gene lookup returns CDR1 MDHEN and CDR2 SYDVKM. The ends were cut back, 5 bases at V and 8 bases at J, with 16 bases in the middle. Here the CDR3 DNA reads TGTGCCAGCAGTGCCCCCGGGACTCAGGATGAGCAGTTCTTC. Translating gives CASSAPGTQDEQFF.

There are many counts of this clonotype. This chain links TRBV29-1 with TRBJ1-2; the match to TRBD1 covers 9 bases. V lost 6 bases, J lost 7 bases, and 9 bases stayed unmatched. This CDR3 has 13 residues. Germline-derived CDR1 and CDR2 are SQVTM and ANQGSEA. The CDR3 DNA sequence: TGCAGCGTACGGGACAGGGAGACTGCTGGCTACACCTTC. It encodes CSVRDRETAGYTF. The whole variable domain, remainder taken from reference TRBV29-1 and TRBJ1-2, is SAVISQKPSRDICQRGTSLTIQCQVDSQVTMMFWYRQQPGQSLTLIATANQGSEATYESGFVIDKFPISRPNLTFSTLTVSNMSPEDSSIYLCSVRDRETAGYTFGSGTRLTVV.

This clonotype appeared many times. V and J are TRBV7-9 and TRBJ2-5, with D unresolved. Germline lookup yields CDR1 SEHNR and CDR2 FQNEAQ (reference sequence). V lost 1 base and J lost 3, with 9 bases in between. The CDR3 spans 14 residues. The CDR3 DNA reads TGTGCCAGCAGCTTAGGCGACTCGGAAGAGACCCAGTACTTC. Protein sequence: CASSLGDSEETQYF.

The genes are TRBV20-1 and TRBJ1-5, with D possibly being TRBD1 (6 bases). Between the trimmed V and J ends, which lost 3 bases and 5 bases, there was a span of 23 bases. CDR3 length equals 17 residues. From germline, CDR1 is DFQATT and CDR2 SNEGSKA (reference sequence). As DNA, the CDR3 is TGCAGTGCTAGGGGTGCAGGGGATTTCATTCCGGATCAGCCCCAGCATTTT. Protein product: CSARGAGDFIPDQPQHF.

CDR3 bases: TGTGCCAGCAGCTTTCTGCAGGGGGAGGAGCAGTACTTC. The encoded protein is CASSFLQGEEQYF. This sequence joins TRBV7-8 and TRBJ2-7; 7 positions agree with TRBD1. Germline assignment: CDR1 SGHVS and CDR2 FQNEAQ. The CDR3 is 13 amino acids. V dropped 3 bases and J dropped 7; count of bases not matched to a gene: 6.

The rearrangement uses TRBV3-1 and TRBJ2-4; D remains ambiguous. From germline, CDR1 is LGHDT and CDR2 YNNKEL (reference sequence). The V gene lost 0 bases and the J gene lost 7 bases, with 16 bases spanning the gap. This CDR3 comprises 16 residues. The CDR3 region has the DNA TGTGCCAGCAGCCAAGATAGGCTGTCGCAAAGGAACATTCAGTACTTC. This codes for CASSQDRLSQRNIQYF.

The rearrangement joins TRBV10-2 to TRBJ2-7; TRBD2 aligns across 7 bases. This CDR3 is built from 15 residues. V lost 0 bases and J lost 6; bases outside the gene matches: 8. Germline V gives CDR1 WSHSY, CDR2 SAAADI. CDR3 region: CASSESYSGALEQYF. CDR3 bases: TGCGCCAGCAGTGAGTCGTACAGCGGGGCTCTCGAGCAGTACTTC.

The table lists this clonotype with a few counts. The genes are TRBV7-9 and TRBJ2-5, with TRBD2 as a possible D gene (5 bases). The V gene lost 5 bases and the J gene lost 10 bases, with 14 bases spanning the gap. The V gene's germline CDR1 is SEHNR and CDR2 FQNEAQ (reference sequence). This CDR3 has 12 amino acids. The CDR3 here is CASSLTGVGQYF. The CDR3, as DNA: TGTGCCAGCAGCCTGACCGGGGTGGGCCAGTACTTC.